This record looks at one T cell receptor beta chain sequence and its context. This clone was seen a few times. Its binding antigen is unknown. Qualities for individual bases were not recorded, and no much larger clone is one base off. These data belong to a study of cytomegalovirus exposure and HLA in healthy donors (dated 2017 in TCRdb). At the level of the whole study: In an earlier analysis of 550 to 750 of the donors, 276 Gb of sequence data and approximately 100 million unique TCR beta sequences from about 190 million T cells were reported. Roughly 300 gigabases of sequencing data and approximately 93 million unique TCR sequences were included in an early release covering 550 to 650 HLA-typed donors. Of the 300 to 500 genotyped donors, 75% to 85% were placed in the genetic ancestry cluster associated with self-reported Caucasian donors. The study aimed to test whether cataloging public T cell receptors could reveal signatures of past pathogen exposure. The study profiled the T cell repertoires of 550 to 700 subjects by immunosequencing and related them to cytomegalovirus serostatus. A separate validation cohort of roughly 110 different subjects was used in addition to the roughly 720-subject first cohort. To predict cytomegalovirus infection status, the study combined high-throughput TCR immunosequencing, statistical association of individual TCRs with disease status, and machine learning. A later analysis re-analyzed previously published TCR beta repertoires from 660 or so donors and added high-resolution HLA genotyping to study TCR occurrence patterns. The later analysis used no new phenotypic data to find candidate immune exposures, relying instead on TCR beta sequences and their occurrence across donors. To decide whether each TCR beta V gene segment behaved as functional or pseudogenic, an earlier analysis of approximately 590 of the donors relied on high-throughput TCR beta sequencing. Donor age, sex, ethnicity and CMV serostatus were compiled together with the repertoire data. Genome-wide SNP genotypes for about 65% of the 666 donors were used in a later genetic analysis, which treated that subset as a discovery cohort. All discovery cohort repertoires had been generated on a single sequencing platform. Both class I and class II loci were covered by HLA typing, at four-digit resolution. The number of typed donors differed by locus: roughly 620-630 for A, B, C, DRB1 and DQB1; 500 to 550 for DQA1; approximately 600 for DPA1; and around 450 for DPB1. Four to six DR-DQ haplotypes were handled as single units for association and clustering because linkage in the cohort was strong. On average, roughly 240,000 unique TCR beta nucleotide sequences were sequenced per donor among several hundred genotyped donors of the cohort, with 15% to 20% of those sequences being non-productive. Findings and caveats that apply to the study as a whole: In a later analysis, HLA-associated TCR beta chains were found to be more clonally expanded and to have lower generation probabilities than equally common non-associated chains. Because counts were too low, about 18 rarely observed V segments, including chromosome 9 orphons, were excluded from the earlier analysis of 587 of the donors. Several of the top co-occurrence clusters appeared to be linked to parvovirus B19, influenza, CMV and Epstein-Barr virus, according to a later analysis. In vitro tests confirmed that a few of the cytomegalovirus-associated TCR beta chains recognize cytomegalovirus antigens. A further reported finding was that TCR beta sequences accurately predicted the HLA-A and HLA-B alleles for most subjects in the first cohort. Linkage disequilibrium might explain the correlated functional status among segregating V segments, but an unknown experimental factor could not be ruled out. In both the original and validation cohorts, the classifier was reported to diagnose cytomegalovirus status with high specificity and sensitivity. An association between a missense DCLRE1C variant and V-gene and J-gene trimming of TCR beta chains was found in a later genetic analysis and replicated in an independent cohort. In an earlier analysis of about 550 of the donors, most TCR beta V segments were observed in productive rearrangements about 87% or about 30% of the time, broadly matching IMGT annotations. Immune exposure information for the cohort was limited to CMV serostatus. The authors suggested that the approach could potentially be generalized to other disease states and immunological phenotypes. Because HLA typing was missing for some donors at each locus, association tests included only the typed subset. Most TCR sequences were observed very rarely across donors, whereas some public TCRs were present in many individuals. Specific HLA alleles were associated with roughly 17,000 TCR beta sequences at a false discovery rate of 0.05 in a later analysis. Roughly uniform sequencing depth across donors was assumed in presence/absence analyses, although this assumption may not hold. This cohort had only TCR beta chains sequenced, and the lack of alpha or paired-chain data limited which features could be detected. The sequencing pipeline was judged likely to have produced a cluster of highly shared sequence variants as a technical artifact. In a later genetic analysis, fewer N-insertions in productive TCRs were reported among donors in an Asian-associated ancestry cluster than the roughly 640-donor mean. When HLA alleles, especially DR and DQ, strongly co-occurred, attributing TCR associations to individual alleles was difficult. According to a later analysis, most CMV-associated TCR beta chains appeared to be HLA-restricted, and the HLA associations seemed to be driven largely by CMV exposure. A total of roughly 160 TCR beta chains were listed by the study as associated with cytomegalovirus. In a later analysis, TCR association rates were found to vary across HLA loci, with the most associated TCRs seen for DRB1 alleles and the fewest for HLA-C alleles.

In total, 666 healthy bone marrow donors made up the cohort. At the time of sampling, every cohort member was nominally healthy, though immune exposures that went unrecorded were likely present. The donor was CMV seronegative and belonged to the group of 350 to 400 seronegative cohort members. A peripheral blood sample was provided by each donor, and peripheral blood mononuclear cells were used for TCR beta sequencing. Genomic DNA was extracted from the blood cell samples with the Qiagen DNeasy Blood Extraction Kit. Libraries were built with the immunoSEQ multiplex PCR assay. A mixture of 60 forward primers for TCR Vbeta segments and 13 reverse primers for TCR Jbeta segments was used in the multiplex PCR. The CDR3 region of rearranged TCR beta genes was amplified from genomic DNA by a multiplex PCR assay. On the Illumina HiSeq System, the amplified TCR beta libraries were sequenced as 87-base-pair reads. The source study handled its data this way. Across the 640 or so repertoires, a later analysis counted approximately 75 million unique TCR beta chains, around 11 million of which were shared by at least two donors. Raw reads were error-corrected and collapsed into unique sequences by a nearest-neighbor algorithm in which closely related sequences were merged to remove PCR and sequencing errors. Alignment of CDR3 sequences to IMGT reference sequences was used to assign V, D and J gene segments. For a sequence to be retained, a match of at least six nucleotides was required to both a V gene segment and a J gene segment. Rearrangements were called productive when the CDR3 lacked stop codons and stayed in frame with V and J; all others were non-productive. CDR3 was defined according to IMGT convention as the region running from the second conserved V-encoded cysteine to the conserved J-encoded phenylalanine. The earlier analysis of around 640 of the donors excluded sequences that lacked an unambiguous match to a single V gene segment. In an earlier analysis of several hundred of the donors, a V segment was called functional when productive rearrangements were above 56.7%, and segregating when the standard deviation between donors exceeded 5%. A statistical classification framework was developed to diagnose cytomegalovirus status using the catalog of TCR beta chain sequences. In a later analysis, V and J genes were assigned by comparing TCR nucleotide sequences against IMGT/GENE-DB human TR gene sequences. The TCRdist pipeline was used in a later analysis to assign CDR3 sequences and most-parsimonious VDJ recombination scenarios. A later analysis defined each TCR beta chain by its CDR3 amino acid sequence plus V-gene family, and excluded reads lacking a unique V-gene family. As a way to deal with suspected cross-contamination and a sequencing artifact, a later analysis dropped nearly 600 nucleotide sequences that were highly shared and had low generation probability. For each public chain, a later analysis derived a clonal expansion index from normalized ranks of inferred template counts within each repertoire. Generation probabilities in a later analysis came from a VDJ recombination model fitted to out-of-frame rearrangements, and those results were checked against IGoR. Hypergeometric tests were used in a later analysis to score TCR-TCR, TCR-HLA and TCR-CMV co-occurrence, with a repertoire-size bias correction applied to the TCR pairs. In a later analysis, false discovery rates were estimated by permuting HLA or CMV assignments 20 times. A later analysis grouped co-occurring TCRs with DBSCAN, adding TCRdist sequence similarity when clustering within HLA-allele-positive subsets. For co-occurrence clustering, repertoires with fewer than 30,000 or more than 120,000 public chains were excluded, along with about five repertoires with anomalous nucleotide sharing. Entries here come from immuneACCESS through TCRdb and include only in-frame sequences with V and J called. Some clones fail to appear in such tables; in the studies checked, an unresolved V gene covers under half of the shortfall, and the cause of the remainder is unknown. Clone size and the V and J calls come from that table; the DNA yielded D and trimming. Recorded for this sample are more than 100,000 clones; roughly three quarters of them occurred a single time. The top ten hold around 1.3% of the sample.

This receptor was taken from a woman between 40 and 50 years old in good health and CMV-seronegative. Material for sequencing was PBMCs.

The nucleotide sequence reads TGCGCCAGCAGCTTGGGGAGCTATGGCTACACCTTC. This translates into CASSLGSYGYTF. This sequence uses TRBV5-1 and TRBJ1-2, with the D gene not confidently named. The germline V gene specifies SGHRS as CDR1 and YFSETQ as CDR2. CDR3 length: 12 amino acids, cysteine to phenylalanine. The sequence is cut down to CDR3 DNA, 36 bases in frame from base 1. V drops 0 bases and J drops 4 bases, leaving 4 bases in between.